The 10 T cell receptor beta chains reported below all come from one sample, sequenced in a study of graft-versus-host responses after intestinal transplantation (dated by TCRdb to the early 2020s). The library relied on the immunoSEQ multiplex PCR assay. TCRdb provides this immuneACCESS table in a form limited to in-frame rearrangements. Some clones are lacking; in checked studies, under half of them reflect an unresolved V gene, and why the rest are absent is not known. Across this sample there are some 87,000 clones, with around 93% seen only once. The leading ten clones occupy around 1.2% of the sample. Explained via the paper, the time point label denotes: cells obtained before transplantation from donor or recipient. The antigens of these receptors remain unknown. The specimen was unstimulated CD8+ T cells sorted from spleen or lymph node cells, collected before transplant. Receptors originate from a human donor who was the organ donor for an intestinal transplant.

This chain links TRBV6-5 with TRBJ1-6, with D perhaps TRBD1 (5 bases). The V gene lost 1 base and the J gene lost 7 bases, with 14 bases spanning the gap. The CDR3 length is 16 residues. Germline CDR1 reads MNHEY; CDR2 reads SVGAGI. In DNA, the CDR3 is TGTGCCAGCAGTTACTGGGGGGAGATCCGCAATTCACCCCTCCACTTT. Translated, it gives CASSYWGEIRNSPLHF.

The chain employs TRBV15 and TRBJ2-3; 8 bases line up with TRBD2. The CDR3 consists of 14 residues. V shed 6 bases and J 6 bases; nucleotides not matched to a gene: 8. From germline, CDR1 is LNHNV and CDR2 YYDKDF (reference sequence). CDR3 sequence (DNA): TGTGCCACCAGATCTAGCGGGCGCCCGGATACGCAGTATTTT. This translates into CATRSSGRPDTQYF.

V gene TRBV19 combines with J gene TRBJ1-1; possibly TRBD1 for D (5 bases). Germline CDR1 is LNHDA and CDR2 is SQIVND (reference sequence). The length of the CDR3 is 14 residues. V lost 3 bases to trimming and J lost 0 bases, with 8 bases between them. The chain's CDR3 is CASSIPGLNTEAFF. The CDR3 nucleotides are TGTGCCAGTAGTATCCCAGGGCTGAACACTGAAGCTTTCTTT.

The chain couples TRBV19 to TRBJ2-7; a possible D gene is TRBD2 (6 bases). There are 14 residues in the CDR3. Trimming took off 4 bases at V and 3 bases at J, with 13 bases between the two ends. Germline CDR1 LNHDA, CDR2 SQIVND (reference sequence). As DNA, the CDR3 is TGTGCCAGTAGTACGGCGGAGGGCCGCTACGAGCAGTACTTC. Protein: CASSTAEGRYEQYF.

The chain combines TRBV6-1 with TRBJ2-5, with 10 bases matching TRBD1. Trimming took 2 bases from V and 3 from J; bases not matched to a gene: 18. Germline values: CDR1 MNHNS, CDR2 SASEGT. The CDR3 loop spans 20 amino acids. CDR3 sequence reads: CASSESRFGRQGALEETQYF. DNA of the CDR3: TGTGCCAGCAGTGAAAGCCGGTTCGGGCGACAGGGGGCGCTGGAAGAGACCCAGTACTTC.

The genes are TRBV4-3 and TRBJ2-7; TRBD1 is a possible D gene (5 bases). Per germline, CDR1 LGHNA and CDR2 YSLEER. V was clipped by 4 bases and J by 7 bases, with 20 bases between them. CDR3 size: 15 residues. CDR3 residues: CASSPPPGKYREQYF. The DNA for the CDR3 is TGCGCCAGCAGCCCCCCCCCAGGGAAATATAGGGAGCAGTACTTC.

The chain carries TRBV2 and TRBJ2-7; D is unresolved. The CDR3 extends over 12 amino acids. The germline V and J ends were trimmed by 3 bases and 0 bases, with 3 bases remaining between them. Per germline, CDR1 SNHLY and CDR2 FYNNEI. Here the CDR3 reads CASSDSSYEQYF. The CDR3 DNA reads TGTGCCAGCAGTGACAGCTCCTACGAGCAGTACTTC.

The J gene is TRBJ2-1, the V gene TRBV14; D uncertain. The CDR3 has 14 amino acids. Per the germline V gene, CDR1 is SGHDN and CDR2 is FVKESK. The V end lost 1 base, the J end lost 13 bases, and 17 bases lay between the germline ends. DNA for the CDR3: TGTGCCAGCAGCCAAGCTATGTTTATAGGAGCCCAGTTCTTC. It is translated as CASSQAMFIGAQFF.

CDR3 loop: CASTLGGVGTEAFF. The CDR3 region has the DNA TGTGCCAGCACCCTGGGGGGGGTAGGCACTGAAGCTTTCTTT. V and J are TRBV28 and TRBJ1-1; D possibly corresponds to TRBD1 (5 bases). There are 14 residues in the CDR3. V dropped 7 bases and J dropped 4 bases, with 16 bases sitting between them. The germline gives CDR1 MDHEN, CDR2 SYDVKM.

In its sample, this clone was seen once. The rearrangement uses TRBV27 and TRBJ2-1, with TRBD2 matching 13 bases. This CDR3 contains 15 residues. Germline CDR1 reads MNHEY; CDR2 reads SMNVEV (reference sequence). V dropped 6 bases and J dropped 10; count of bases not matched to a gene: 9. The CDR3: CASSSGLAGYREQFF. CDR3 DNA sequence: TGTGCCAGCAGCTCGGGACTAGCGGGATATCGGGAGCAGTTCTTC.